Below, one T cell receptor (beta chain) is given with its context. As yet, its antigen is unknown. The junction departs from germline at one end; a sequencing error may be responsible. Using its own MiXCR run on the reads, TCRdb lists one record per CDR3 protein. The data show approximately 910,000 distinct CDR3 sequences, with roughly 30% seen just once and 13% held by the top ten. The data are from a study of T cell repertoires in cytomegalovirus infection. At the level of the study: CMV infection plus the matching HLA type was flagged by public TCR beta signatures.

The study's findings and limits: Accumulated public TCR beta family frequency recognized individuals carrying CMV together with the relevant HLA. HLA-C-restricted, CMV-specific TCR beta clonotypes were dominant ex vivo.

This clonotype was obtained from a human donor in good health (CMV status not recorded). Some clones in this sample may be carry-over from other donors' samples. Specimen: cultured CD8+ T cells from PBMCs, collected from culture after CMV antigen stimulation.

The CDR3: CANSLKGGGTNSPLHF. The CDR3 bases are TGTGCCAACAGCTTAAAAGGGGGAGGGACGAATTCACCCCTCCACTTT. The V gene is TRBV7-9, the J gene TRBJ1-6; the D gene is possibly TRBD1 (6 bases). This CDR3 has 16 residues. Per the germline V gene, CDR1 is SEHNR and CDR2 is FQNEAQ (reference sequence).